The clone carrying this T cell receptor (beta chain) has just one count. This CDR3 contains 13 residues. CDR1 is SGHNT, CDR2 YENEEA, per germline. V was trimmed by 1 base and J by 7 bases, leaving 8 bases between them. These data come from a study of control samples from healthy donors and cancer patients. Profiled with immunoSEQ multiplex PCR; TCRdb holds only in-frame clones, not every one. Of some 130,000 clones listed, 90% were seen once; the top ten hold more than 2%. Sequenced material: blood. This rearrangement joins TRBV11-3 to TRBJ2-1; D unclear. This TCR derives from a man aged 18 to 30 in good health. CDR3 protein: CASSLVFTNEQFF. In DNA form, the CDR3 reads TGTGCCAGCAGCTTAGTCTTCACGAATGAGCAGTTCTTC.